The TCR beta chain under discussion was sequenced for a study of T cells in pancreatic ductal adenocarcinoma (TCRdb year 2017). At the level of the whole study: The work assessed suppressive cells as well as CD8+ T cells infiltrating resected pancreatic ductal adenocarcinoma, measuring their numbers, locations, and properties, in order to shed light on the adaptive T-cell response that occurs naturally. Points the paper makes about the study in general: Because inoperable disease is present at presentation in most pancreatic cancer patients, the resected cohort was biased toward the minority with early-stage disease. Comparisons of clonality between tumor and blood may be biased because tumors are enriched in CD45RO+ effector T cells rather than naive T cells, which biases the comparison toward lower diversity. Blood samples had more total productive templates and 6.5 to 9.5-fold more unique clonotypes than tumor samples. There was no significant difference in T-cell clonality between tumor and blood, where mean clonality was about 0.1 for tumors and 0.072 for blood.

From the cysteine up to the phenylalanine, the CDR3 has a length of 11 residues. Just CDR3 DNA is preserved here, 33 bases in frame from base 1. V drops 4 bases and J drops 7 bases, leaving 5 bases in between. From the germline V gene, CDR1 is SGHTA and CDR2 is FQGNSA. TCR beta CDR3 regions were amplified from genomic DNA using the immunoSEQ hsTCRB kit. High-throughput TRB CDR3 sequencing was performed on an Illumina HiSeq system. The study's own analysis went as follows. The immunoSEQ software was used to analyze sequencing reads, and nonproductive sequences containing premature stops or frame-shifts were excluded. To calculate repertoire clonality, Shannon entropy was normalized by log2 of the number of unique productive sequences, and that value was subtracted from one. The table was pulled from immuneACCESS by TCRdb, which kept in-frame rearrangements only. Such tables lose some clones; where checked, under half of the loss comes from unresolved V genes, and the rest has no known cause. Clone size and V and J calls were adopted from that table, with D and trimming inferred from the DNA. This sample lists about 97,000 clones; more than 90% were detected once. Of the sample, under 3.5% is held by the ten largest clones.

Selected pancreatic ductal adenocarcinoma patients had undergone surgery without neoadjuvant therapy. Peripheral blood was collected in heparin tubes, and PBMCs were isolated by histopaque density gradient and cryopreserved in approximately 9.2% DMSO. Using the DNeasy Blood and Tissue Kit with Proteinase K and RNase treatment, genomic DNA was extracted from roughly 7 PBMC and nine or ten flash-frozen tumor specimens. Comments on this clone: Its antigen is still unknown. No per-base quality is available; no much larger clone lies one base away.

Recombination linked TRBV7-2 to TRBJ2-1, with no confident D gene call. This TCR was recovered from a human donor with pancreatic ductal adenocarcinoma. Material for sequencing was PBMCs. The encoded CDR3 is CASSYLNEQFF. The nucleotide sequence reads TGTGCCAGCAGCTACTTGAATGAGCAGTTCTTC.